This is a list of T cell receptor beta chains from one sample in a study of T cell changes during pregnancy in multiple sclerosis. Some clones are missing from TCRdb's copy, which holds only in-frame ones; the method was immunoSEQ multiplex PCR. The profile covers 70,000 to 90,000 clones, with roughly 95% appearing a single time and less than 0.85% taken by the ten largest. The source was peripheral blood, collected in the second trimester of pregnancy. These receptors were collected from a female donor in good health, enrolled as a control in a pregnancy study. Both conserved end residues are part of each CDR3. A D gene is named only where the DNA matches it firmly. Clone size is given for some rows only: seen once, a few or many times, or a class if the clone is expanded.

v_gene	abundance	j_gene	d_gene	CDR3aa	CDR3nt
TRBV7-6	.	TRBJ2-7	.	CASRGQTYEQYF	TGTGCCAGCCGAGGGCAGACCTACGAGCAGTACTTC
TRBV2	.	TRBJ2-3	.	CASSSRYRTDTQYF	TGTGCCAGCTCTAGCAGGTATCGCACAGATACGCAGTATTTT
TRBV10-3	.	TRBJ2-7	TRBD2	CAITGGEGYEQYF	TGTGCCATCACCGGCGGGGAGGGCTACGAGCAGTACTTC
TRBV7-9	.	TRBJ2-1	.	CASNGGLAVNNEQFF	TGTGCCAGCAACGGGGGCCTAGCGGTTAACAATGAGCAGTTCTTC
TRBV19	.	TRBJ1-1	.	CASSQGGNTEAFF	TGTGCCAGTAGCCAGGGAGGTAACACTGAAGCTTTCTTT
TRBV7-9	.	TRBJ1-1	.	CASSLSRVEKAFF	TGTGCCAGCAGCTTAAGCAGGGTGGAAAAAGCTTTCTTT
TRBV4-3	.	TRBJ2-7	TRBD1	CASSPGTASYEQYF	TGCGCCAGCAGCCCCGGGACAGCCTCCTACGAGCAGTACTTC
TRBV30	.	TRBJ1-5	TRBD1	CAWSQPGTGTSQPQHF	TGTGCCTGGAGTCAGCCAGGGACAGGGACAAGTCAGCCCCAGCATTTT
TRBV4-1	few	TRBJ1-4	TRBD1	CASSQETGSEKLFF	TGCGCCAGCAGCCAAGAGACAGGGAGTGAAAAACTGTTTTTT
TRBV27	.	TRBJ2-7	TRBD1	CASSLSSGGPYEQYF	TGTGCCAGCAGTCTATCCTCAGGGGGACCCTACGAGCAGTACTTC
TRBV11-2	.	TRBJ2-5	TRBD1	CASSLDLLWTGGTQLETQYF	TGTGCCAGCAGCTTAGATCTTTTGTGGACAGGGGGCACCCAGCTAGAGACCCAGTACTTC
TRBV14	.	TRBJ1-1	TRBD1	CASSQRPGTGPDTEAFF	TGTGCCAGCAGCCAACGTCCCGGGACAGGGCCGGACACTGAAGCTTTCTTT
TRBV10-3	.	TRBJ2-7	TRBD1	CAISADRTRGEQYF	TGTGCCATCAGCGCGGACAGGACCCGAGGCGAGCAGTACTTC
TRBV2	.	TRBJ2-2	.	CASSERRVGNTGELFF	TGTGCCAGCAGTGAACGCAGGGTAGGGAACACCGGGGAGCTGTTTTTT
TRBV11-1	once	TRBJ2-7	TRBD1	CASSFPGQGYEQYF	TGTGCCAGCAGCTTCCCGGGACAGGGCTACGAGCAGTACTTC
TRBV7-3	.	TRBJ2-7	.	CASSFPWQVVSYEQYF	TGTGCCAGCAGCTTCCCATGGCAGGTCGTCTCCTACGAGCAGTACTTC
TRBV11-3	.	TRBJ2-1	.	CASSLDNGRGDEQFF	TGTGCCAGCAGCTTAGATAACGGCAGGGGAGACGAGCAGTTCTTC
TRBV7-3	.	TRBJ2-3	TRBD2	CASSFGGVVTDTQYF	TGTGCCAGCAGCTTCGGGGGGGTGGTCACAGATACGCAGTATTTT
TRBV10-3	.	TRBJ1-2	.	CAISELAEPDTF	TGTGCCATCAGTGAGTTGGCGGAACCTGACACCTTC
TRBV2	.	TRBJ2-2	.	CASSQGNTGELFF	TGTGCCAGCAGTCAGGGTAACACCGGGGAGCTGTTTTTT
TRBV5-1	.	TRBJ2-1	.	CASSLGTGTNEQFF	TGCGCCAGCAGCTTGGGCACAGGGACCAATGAGCAGTTCTTC
TRBV5-1	.	TRBJ2-5	.	CASSSGDTQETQYF	TGCGCCAGCAGCTCAGGGGACACCCAAGAGACCCAGTACTTC
TRBV4-3	.	TRBJ2-5	.	CASSQSYRSQETQYF	TGCGCCAGCAGCCAAAGTTACAGGTCTCAAGAGACCCAGTACTTC
TRBV7-2	.	TRBJ1-5	.	CASSLGSAGNQPQHF	TGTGCCAGCAGCTTAGGTTCGGCAGGGAATCAGCCCCAGCATTTT
TRBV7-2	once	TRBJ1-1	.	CASSLFQGAFF	TGTGCCAGCAGCTTGTTCCAGGGAGCTTTCTTT
TRBV29-1	.	TRBJ1-3	.	CSVGVSPNRAAHRLSGNTIYF	TGCAGCGTTGGAGTTTCCCCCAACAGGGCGGCCCACCGCCTCTCTGGAAACACCATATATTTT
TRBV4-3	.	TRBJ1-2	.	CASSQDQGRKDYGYTF	TGCGCCAGCAGCCAAGATCAGGGCAGAAAAGACTATGGCTACACCTTC
TRBV5-6	.	TRBJ2-7	.	CASSPGRESYEQYF	TGTGCCAGCAGCCCCGGACGGGAGTCCTACGAGCAGTACTTC
TRBV7-9	.	TRBJ2-7	.	CASSLFRGKTDEQYF	TGTGCCAGCAGCTTGTTTAGGGGGAAGACAGACGAGCAGTACTTC
TRBV4-1	few	TRBJ2-2	TRBD2	CASSQDGSAGGADTGELFF	TGCGCCAGCAGCCAAGATGGCAGCGCGGGGGGGGCCGACACCGGGGAGCTGTTTTTT
TRBV5-6	.	TRBJ2-7	TRBD1	CASSGGTGRAEQYF	TGTGCCAGCAGCGGCGGGACAGGGAGGGCCGAGCAGTACTTC
TRBV5-1	.	TRBJ1-4	TRBD1	CASSLGDRGNEKLFF	TGCGCCAGCAGCTTGGGGGACAGGGGAAATGAAAAACTGTTTTTT
TRBV5-4	once	TRBJ2-7	.	CASSLGESYEQYF	TGTGCCAGCAGCTTGGGCGAGTCCTACGAGCAGTACTTC
TRBV7-3	.	TRBJ2-1	TRBD2	CASSLNSLAGSSYNEQFF	TGTGCCAGCAGCTTAAACTCACTAGCGGGTAGCTCCTACAATGAGCAGTTCTTC
TRBV5-4	.	TRBJ1-4	.	CASGTGTTNEKLFF	TGTGCCAGCGGCACAGGGACAACTAATGAAAAACTGTTTTTT
TRBV6-6	.	TRBJ1-2	.	CASSYSTGLSYGYTF	TGTGCCAGCAGTTACTCGACAGGTCTTAGCTATGGCTACACCTTC
TRBV7-9	.	TRBJ1-2	TRBD1	CASSVNRGQGSYGYTF	TGTGCCAGCAGCGTAAACAGGGGGCAGGGCAGCTATGGCTACACCTTC
TRBV9	.	TRBJ2-6	TRBD1	CASSVVGTAISGANVLTF	TGTGCCAGCAGCGTAGTGGGGACAGCCATCTCTGGGGCCAACGTCCTGACTTTC
TRBV15	once	TRBJ1-2	.	CATSSPRSEGSNYGYTF	TGTGCCACCAGCAGCCCTCGGTCAGAGGGATCTAACTATGGCTACACCTTC
TRBV19	.	TRBJ1-1	TRBD1	CASSLGRGLNTEAFF	TGTGCCAGTAGCTTGGGCAGGGGGCTGAACACTGAAGCTTTCTTT
TRBV5-1	.	TRBJ1-6	.	CASDPDSSLNSPLHF	TGCGCCAGCGACCCTGACAGTTCCCTTAATTCACCCCTCCACTTT
TRBV7-7	.	TRBJ1-3	.	CASSSLGPGNTIYF	TGTGCTAGCAGCTCCCTGGGCCCTGGAAACACCATATATTTT
TRBV7-2	.	TRBJ1-1	.	CASSSNRLNTEAFF	TGTGCCAGCAGCTCAAACAGGTTGAACACTGAAGCTTTCTTT
TRBV7-9	.	TRBJ2-1	TRBD2	CASSSATSFNEQFF	TGTGCCAGCAGTTCGGCGACTAGCTTCAATGAGCAGTTCTTC
TRBV7-2	.	TRBJ1-1	.	CASSKAAVNTEAFF	TGTGCCAGCAGTAAAGCTGCTGTGAACACTGAAGCTTTCTTT
TRBV19	.	TRBJ2-5	.	CASSTDSKRAQYF	TGTGCCAGTAGTACGGACAGCAAGAGGGCCCAGTACTTC
TRBV30	.	TRBJ1-3	.	CAWRALSGDYSGNTIYF	TGTGCCTGGAGGGCCCTTTCGGGGGACTACTCTGGAAACACCATATATTTT
TRBV5-8	.	TRBJ2-2	TRBD1	CASSLDRGPVTGELFF	TGTGCCAGCAGCTTGGACAGGGGGCCCGTCACCGGGGAGCTGTTTTTT
TRBV7-6	.	TRBJ2-5	.	CASSPTSLDETQYF	TGTGCCAGCAGCCCCACGTCCCTAGATGAGACCCAGTACTTC
TRBV19	.	TRBJ1-5	.	CASSISYQPQHF	TGTGCCAGTAGTATTAGTTATCAGCCCCAGCATTTT
TRBV11-3	.	TRBJ1-1	.	CASSFVDTEAFF	TGTGCCAGCAGCTTCGTAGACACTGAAGCTTTCTTT
TRBV27	.	TRBJ1-2	.	CASSALNRDGRGYTF	TGTGCCAGCAGTGCCCTTAACAGGGACGGGCGTGGCTACACCTTC
TRBV4-3	.	TRBJ2-3	TRBD1	CASSQGTGGTTDTQYF	TGCGCCAGCAGCCAAGGTACAGGGGGCACCACAGATACGCAGTATTTT
TRBV5-1	.	TRBJ1-4	.	CASSLDTPTNEKLFF	TGCGCCAGCAGCTTGGACACACCAACTAATGAAAAACTGTTTTTT
TRBV13	.	TRBJ2-2	.	CASSLPGWSTGTGELFF	TGTGCCAGCAGCTTGCCAGGGTGGAGCACGGGCACCGGGGAGCTGTTTTTT
TRBV7-3	.	TRBJ2-5	TRBD2	CASSLGLAGGETQYF	TGTGCCAGCAGCTTGGGACTAGCGGGGGGGGAGACCCAGTACTTC
TRBV6-5	.	TRBJ2-7	.	CASSYSTRGSSYEQYF	TGTGCCAGCAGTTACTCGACCAGGGGCAGCTCCTACGAGCAGTACTTC
TRBV5-1	.	TRBJ2-5	.	CASSLASHLSETQYF	TGCGCCAGCAGCTTGGCAAGTCACCTCAGTGAGACCCAGTACTTC
TRBV6-6	.	TRBJ1-1	.	CASSLSGGRGYTEAFF	TGTGCCAGCAGTCTTTCTGGGGGTCGGGGGTACACTGAAGCTTTCTTT